This T cell receptor (beta chain) was obtained from a study of T cells in Graves' hyperthyroidism and ophthalmopathy. Per the germline V gene, CDR1 is SGDLS and CDR2 is YYNGEE. The V and J ends lost 0 bases and 7 bases respectively, with 10 bases between them. The CDR3 loop spans 13 amino acids. This clonotype was seen only a few times. Amplified regions were TCR beta CDR3 sequences from RNA transcripts. TCR CDR3 regions were first amplified by RT-PCR with HTBI primers. In TCRdb, the multiplex PCR reads were re-called with MiXCR into one record per CDR3 protein. The sample records 150,000 to 200,000 distinct CDR3 sequences, 9.4% being singletons.

What was sequenced was blood. This sequence originates from a woman between 18 and 29 years old with Graves' hyperthyroidism that later progressed to Graves' ophthalmopathy. The chain links TRBV9 to TRBJ1-2, with D maybe TRBD1 (6 bases). Written as DNA, the CDR3 is TGTGCCAGCAGCGTAGGGGGGGGCGCTGGCTACACCTTC. Amino acids: CASSVGGGAGYTF.